Below are 9 T cell receptor beta chains sequenced from a single sample in a study of early T cells in non-severe SARS-CoV-2 infection. A single record per CDR3 protein comes from TCRdb applying MiXCR to the 5' RACE reads. The table includes some 25,000 distinct CDR3 sequences, less than 6% detected once. The material sequenced was whole blood. These receptors all stem from an adult who was a healthcare worker with PCR-confirmed SARS-CoV-2 infection or an uninfected control (not recorded which).

This clonotype has at least ten counts. The chain uses TRBV29-1 and TRBJ2-1; the D is unclear. The CDR3 covers 16 residues. Germline assignment: CDR1 SQVTM and CDR2 ANQGSEA. Trimming took off 6 bases at V and 5 bases at J, with 23 bases between the two ends. This CDR3 is CSVDRSFHPGNNEQFF. The CDR3 DNA reads as TGCAGCGTCGATCGATCCTTCCACCCTGGAAACAATGAGCAGTTCTTC.

Ten or more counts support this clonotype. The chain uses TRBV29-1 and TRBJ2-1, with D unresolved. The CDR3 has 14 residues. The germline V gene encodes CDR1 SQVTM and CDR2 ANQGSEA. Trimming left V 2 bases short and J 9 bases short, with 17 bases between. CDR3 residues: CSVEKDPDKGEQFF. As DNA, the CDR3 is TGCAGCGTTGAAAAAGACCCAGATAAGGGTGAGCAGTTCTTC.

The sample holds a few counts of this clonotype. V is TRBV7-6 and J is TRBJ2-2; D gene unclear. Between the trimmed V and J ends, which lost 1 base and 10 bases, there was a span of 4 bases. The CDR3 runs 11 residues. Germline V gene sequence: CDR1 SGHVS, CDR2 FNYEAQ. This CDR3 reads CASSLGPELFF. DNA for the CDR3: TGTGCCAGCAGCTTAGGCCCGGAGCTGTTTTTT.

This clonotype was picked up many times. The chain joins TRBV9 to TRBJ2-3; D possibly corresponds to TRBD1 (6 bases). Germline V CDR1 and CDR2: SGDLS, YYNGEE. The CDR3 sequence is 16 residues long. V shed 4 bases and J shed 2 bases, with 17 bases lying between them. CDR3 sequence reads: CASSSGQLTSTDTQYF. CDR3 DNA: TGTGCCAGCAGCTCCGGACAGCTCACTTCCACAGATACGCAGTATTTT.

This clonotype is deemed medium-sized. This chain joins TRBV6-5 and TRBJ1-1; D remains ambiguous. CDR3 size: 16 residues. Trimming pared 4 bases from V and 0 bases from J, leaving 15 bases between. CDR1 MNHEY and CDR2 SVGAGI come from the germline V gene. In DNA form, the CDR3 reads TGTGCCAGCAGTTCCCGGGCCTGGGGAATGAACACTGAAGCTTTCTTT. This gives the protein CASSSRAWGMNTEAFF.

This clonotype was observed at least ten times. V is TRBV18 and J is TRBJ2-7, with unresolved D. Trimming took 6 bases from V and 2 from J, leaving 8 bases between them. Germline V gene sequence: CDR1 KGHSH, CDR2 LQKENI. The CDR3 contains 12 residues. The CDR3 region is CASSERTYEQYF. Here the CDR3 DNA reads TGTGCCAGCTCCGAACGGACCTACGAGCAGTACTTC.

The J gene is TRBJ2-5, the V gene TRBV9, with D possibly matching TRBD2 (5 bases). The germline V and J ends were trimmed by 10 bases and 7 bases, with 23 bases remaining between them. The CDR3 extends over 14 amino acids. The V gene's germline CDR1 is SGDLS and CDR2 YYNGEE. Here the CDR3 DNA reads TGTGCCGAGGGTCTGAGGAGAGCCCGAGGGACCCAGTACTTC. This translates into CAEGLRRARGTQYF.

This clonotype was observed many times. The J gene is TRBJ1-1, the V gene TRBV20-1; no definite D call. This CDR3 has 14 residues. V lost 6 bases to trimming and J lost 4 bases, with 18 bases between them. Germline CDR1 reads DFQATT; CDR2 reads SNEGSKA (reference sequence). The chain's CDR3 is CSAHRSYGGTEAFF. The CDR3 nucleotides read TGCAGTGCCCACCGGTCTTATGGTGGCACTGAAGCTTTCTTT.

This clonotype was recorded many times. DNA for the CDR3: TGTGCCATCAGTGACCGGGGGGGCACAGATACGCAGTATTTT. Encoded protein: CAISDRGGTDTQYF. J is TRBJ2-3 and V is TRBV10-3; 7 positions agree with TRBD2. The CDR3 length is 14 residues. Germline CDR1 and CDR2: ENHRY and SYGVKD. J gave up 1 base and V 3 bases, and 1 base lay outside the gene matches.